The rows below give T cell receptor beta chains drawn from one sample of a study of cytomegalovirus exposure and HLA in healthy donors. Some clones are missing from TCRdb's copy, which holds only in-frame ones; the method was immunoSEQ multiplex PCR. This sample yields over 100,000 clones, of which 70% are seen a single time; around 9% belongs to the top ten. The sequencing input was PBMCs. These receptors all stem from a man under 40 in good health and CMV-seropositive. Both conserved end residues are part of each CDR3. The D gene is left open where the match is weak. Clone size is not always given. Where it is, it says once, few, many or a class for expanded clones.

V gene	clone size	D gene	J gene	CDR3 DNA	CDR3 protein
TRBV5-1	few	TRBD1	TRBJ1-1	TGCGCCAGCAGTATGAGACAGGGGGCAGGAGGGAACACTGAAGCTTTCTTT	CASSMRQGAGGNTEAFF
TRBV15	.	.	TRBJ1-5	TGTGCCACCAGCAGAGATAAGGCGGAGCAGCCCCAGCATTTT	CATSRDKAEQPQHF
TRBV7-2	.	TRBD1	TRBJ1-3	TGTGCCAGCAGCTTACGATCAGGACAGGGAGAGAAAATATATTTT	CASSLRSGQGEKIYF
TRBV4-1	.	.	TRBJ2-5	TGCGCCAGCAGCCAAGACGGTCCGGGGGCCCAGTACTTC	CASSQDGPGAQYF
TRBV10-3	once	TRBD1	TRBJ2-1	TGTGCCATCAGTGATCCTCCAGGGGACAGGGAAGTCAATGAGCAGTTCTTC	CAISDPPGDREVNEQFF
TRBV19	once	.	TRBJ1-4	TGTGCCAGTAGAACCATTCAGGGGGAAAAACTGTTTTTT	CASRTIQGEKLFF
TRBV7-9	few	.	TRBJ2-3	TGTGCCACTTCCACAGATACGCAGTATTTT	CATSTDTQYF
TRBV4-3	once	.	TRBJ2-5	TGCGCCAGCAGCCCCAGACAGACCCAAGAGACCCAGTACTTC	CASSPRQTQETQYF
TRBV19	.	.	TRBJ2-2	TGTGCCAGTAGTATAGATTTTGCCAGGGGAAGAATAGCCGGGGAGCTGTTTTTT	CASSIDFARGRIAGELFF
TRBV2	.	TRBD1	TRBJ2-7	TGTGCCAGCAGTGGTCCTACGACGACAGGGCCCTCATCAAAACAGTTCTACGAGCAGTACTTC	CASSGPTTTGPSSKQFYEQYF
TRBV30	once	TRBD1	TRBJ1-5	TGTGCCTGGAGTGCGCTGAGGACAGGGGGCGCGGGGGGTAATCAGCCCCAGCATTTT	CAWSALRTGGAGGNQPQHF
TRBV28	few	.	TRBJ1-2	TGTGCCAGCAGTTTATCAGGGCGATTCTATGGCTACACCTTC	CASSLSGRFYGYTF
TRBV5-1	.	.	TRBJ1-1	TGCGCCAGCAGCTTGTTACAGGGCTCGGTCACTGAAGCTTTCTTT	CASSLLQGSVTEAFF
TRBV28	few	TRBD1	TRBJ1-6	TGTGCCAGCAGTTCTGTACAGGGGGCCCAGTTTAATTCACCCCTCCACTTT	CASSSVQGAQFNSPLHF
TRBV5-1	few	TRBD1	TRBJ2-7	TGCGCCAGCAGCGCCCGAGGGGGCACTTCCTACGAGCAGTACTTC	CASSARGGTSYEQYF
TRBV7-2	.	TRBD1	TRBJ1-4	TGTGCCAGCAGCTTATTAGGTCGACAGGGGACCACAACTAATGAAAAACTGTTTTTT	CASSLLGRQGTTTNEKLFF
TRBV30	.	TRBD2	TRBJ2-5	TGTGCCTGGGGCCAACTAGCGGGAGAAGTGGAGACCCAGTACTTC	CAWGQLAGEVETQYF
TRBV6-1	.	TRBD1	TRBJ1-4	TGTGCCACCAGGAGAGGGGGCCCGGATGAAAAACTGTTTTTT	CATRRGGPDEKLFF
TRBV6-5	.	TRBD1	TRBJ1-1	TGTGCCAGCAGTAGGACAGGGAGTGTTGGTACTGAAGCTTTCTTT	CASSRTGSVGTEAFF
TRBV6-1	.	TRBD1	TRBJ1-2	TGTGCCAGCAGTGACCCGGGACAGGGGGTTATACAAACCTATGGCTACACCTTC	CASSDPGQGVIQTYGYTF
TRBV11-3	few	.	TRBJ2-1	TGTGCCAGCAGCTTAGAGGGAGGCCCGGCCACCTACAATGAGCAGTTCTTC	CASSLEGGPATYNEQFF
TRBV27	few	.	TRBJ1-2	TGTGCCAGCAGTGACGGCCAATCGGCAGCGGACTACTATGGCTACACCTTC	CASSDGQSAADYYGYTF
TRBV27	.	TRBD1	TRBJ2-3	TGTGCCAGCAGTGTAGGGACAGGGGCTTTGGATACGCAGTATTTT	CASSVGTGALDTQYF
TRBV15	few	TRBD1	TRBJ1-5	TGTGCCACCAGCGGACAGGGCAATCAGCCCCAGCATTTT	CATSGQGNQPQHF
TRBV5-1	.	.	TRBJ2-3	TGCGCCAGCAGCTTGCGCAGTAACACAGATACGCAGTATTTT	CASSLRSNTDTQYF
TRBV5-1	.	.	TRBJ2-2	TGCGCCAGCAGCTTGGAGTTTAAGCGGGTCGGGGAGCTGTTTTTT	CASSLEFKRVGELFF
TRBV27	.	.	TRBJ1-4	TGTGCCAGCAGTTTAGGGGAGTTTTCGCTTACAGGGCCCACGACTTATGAAAAACTGTTTTTT	CASSLGEFSLTGPTTYEKLFF
TRBV19	once	TRBD1	TRBJ1-2	TGTGCCAGTAGTACCGGGACAGGGAATAGCTATGGCTACACCTTC	CASSTGTGNSYGYTF